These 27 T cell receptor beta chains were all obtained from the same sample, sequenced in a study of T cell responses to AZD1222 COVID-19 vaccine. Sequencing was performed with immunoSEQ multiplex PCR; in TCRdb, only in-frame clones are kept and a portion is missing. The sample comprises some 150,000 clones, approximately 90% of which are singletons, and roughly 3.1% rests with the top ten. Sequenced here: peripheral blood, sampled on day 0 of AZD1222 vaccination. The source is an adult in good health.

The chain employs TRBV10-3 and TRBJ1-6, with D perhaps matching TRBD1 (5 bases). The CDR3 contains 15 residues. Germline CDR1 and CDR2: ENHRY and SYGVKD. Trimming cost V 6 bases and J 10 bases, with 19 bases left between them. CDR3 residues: CAIRPQGGAASPLHF. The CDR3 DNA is TGTGCCATCAGGCCCCAGGGTGGTGCGGCGTCACCCCTCCACTTT.

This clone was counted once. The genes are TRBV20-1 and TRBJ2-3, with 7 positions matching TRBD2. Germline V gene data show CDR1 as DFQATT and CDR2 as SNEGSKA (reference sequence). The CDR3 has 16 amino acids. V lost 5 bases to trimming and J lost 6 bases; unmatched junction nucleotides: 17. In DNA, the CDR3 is TGCAGTGCTGGTGGCCTGGGGCGGGGGTCCCGGGATACGCAGTATTTT. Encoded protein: CSAGGLGRGSRDTQYF.

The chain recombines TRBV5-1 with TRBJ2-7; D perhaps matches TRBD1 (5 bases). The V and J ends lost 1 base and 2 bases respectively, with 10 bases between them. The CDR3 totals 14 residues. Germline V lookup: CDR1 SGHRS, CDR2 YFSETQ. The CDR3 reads CASSLKGSAYEQYF. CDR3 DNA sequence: TGCGCCAGCAGCTTGAAGGGGTCGGCCTACGAGCAGTACTTC.

The CDR3 coding sequence is TGTGCCAGCAGCCCCCCCGTCCCTGGGGCCAACGTCCTGACTTTC. This encodes CASSPPVPGANVLTF. This rearrangement joins TRBV9 to TRBJ2-6; D ambiguous. The ends were cut back, 4 bases at V and 2 bases at J, with 10 bases in the middle. The CDR3 sequence is 15 residues long. CDR1 and CDR2 (germline): SGDLS, YYNGEE.

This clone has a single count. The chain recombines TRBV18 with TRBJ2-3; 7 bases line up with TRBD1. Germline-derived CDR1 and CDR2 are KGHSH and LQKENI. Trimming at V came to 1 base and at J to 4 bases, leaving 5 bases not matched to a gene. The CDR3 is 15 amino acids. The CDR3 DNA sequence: TGTGCCAGCTCACCACGACAGGGTGGCGCAGATACGCAGTATTTT. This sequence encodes CASSPRQGGADTQYF.

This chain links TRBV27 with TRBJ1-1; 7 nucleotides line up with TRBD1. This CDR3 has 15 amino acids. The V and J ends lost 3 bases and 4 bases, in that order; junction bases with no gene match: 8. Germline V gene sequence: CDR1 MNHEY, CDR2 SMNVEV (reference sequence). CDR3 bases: TGTGCCAGCAGTTTCGCGACAGGGTCGGGCACTGAAGCTTTCTTT. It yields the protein CASSFATGSGTEAFF.

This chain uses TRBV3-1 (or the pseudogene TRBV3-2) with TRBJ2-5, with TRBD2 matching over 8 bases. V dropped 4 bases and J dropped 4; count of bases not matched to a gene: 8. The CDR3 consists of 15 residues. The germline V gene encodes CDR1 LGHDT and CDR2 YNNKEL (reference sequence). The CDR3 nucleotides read TGTGCCAGCAGCCCCTTCAGCGGGAGTCGAGAGACCCAGTACTTC. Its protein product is CASSPFSGSRETQYF.

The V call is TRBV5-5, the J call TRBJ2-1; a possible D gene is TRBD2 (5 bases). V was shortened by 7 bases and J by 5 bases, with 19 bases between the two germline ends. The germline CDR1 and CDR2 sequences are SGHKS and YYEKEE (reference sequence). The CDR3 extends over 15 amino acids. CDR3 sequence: CASGGTRFVDNEQFF. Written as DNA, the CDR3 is TGTGCCAGCGGTGGCACTAGATTTGTAGACAATGAGCAGTTCTTC.

This CDR3 is CASSTGRTLYGYTF. As DNA, the CDR3 is TGTGCCAGTAGTACGGGACGGACGCTCTATGGCTACACCTTC. This chain links TRBV19 with TRBJ1-2; the D gene is possibly TRBD1 (5 bases). This CDR3 contains 14 residues. The germline V gene encodes CDR1 LNHDA and CDR2 SQIVND (reference sequence). Trimming removed 4 bases from V and 4 bases from J, with 13 bases in between.

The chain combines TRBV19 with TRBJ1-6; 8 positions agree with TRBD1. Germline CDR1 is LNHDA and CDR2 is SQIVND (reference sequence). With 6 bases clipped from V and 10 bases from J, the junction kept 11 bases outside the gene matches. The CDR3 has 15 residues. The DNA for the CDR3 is TGTGCCAGTAGCCAGCGAGGCAGGGGGCAATCACCCCTCCACTTT. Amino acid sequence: CASSQRGRGQSPLHF.

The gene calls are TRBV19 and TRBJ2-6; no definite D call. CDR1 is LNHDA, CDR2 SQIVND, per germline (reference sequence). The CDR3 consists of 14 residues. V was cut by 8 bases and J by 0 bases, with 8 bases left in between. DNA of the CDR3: TGTGCCAGTTCCCTCCACTCTGGGGCCAACGTCCTGACTTTC. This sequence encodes CASSLHSGANVLTF.

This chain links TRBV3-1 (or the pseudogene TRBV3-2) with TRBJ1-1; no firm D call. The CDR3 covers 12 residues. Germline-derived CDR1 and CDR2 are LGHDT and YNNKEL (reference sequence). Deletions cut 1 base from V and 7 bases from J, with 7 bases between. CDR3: CASSQVTSEAFF. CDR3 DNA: TGTGCCAGCAGCCAAGTTACCAGTGAAGCTTTCTTT.

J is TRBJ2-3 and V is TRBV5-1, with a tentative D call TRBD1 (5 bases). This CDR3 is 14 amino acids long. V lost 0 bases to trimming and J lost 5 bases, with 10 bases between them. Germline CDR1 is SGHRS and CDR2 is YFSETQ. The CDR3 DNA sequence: TGCGCCAGCAGCTTGGAAGGGGTTGGAGATACGCAGTATTTT. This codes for CASSLEGVGDTQYF.

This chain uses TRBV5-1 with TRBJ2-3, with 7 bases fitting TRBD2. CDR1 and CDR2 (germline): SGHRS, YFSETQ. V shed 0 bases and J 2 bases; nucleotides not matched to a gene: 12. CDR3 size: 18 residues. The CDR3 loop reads CASSLGGTTSSSTDTQYF. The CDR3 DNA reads TGCGCCAGCAGCTTGGGTGGGACTACCTCCTCCTCCACAGATACGCAGTATTTT.

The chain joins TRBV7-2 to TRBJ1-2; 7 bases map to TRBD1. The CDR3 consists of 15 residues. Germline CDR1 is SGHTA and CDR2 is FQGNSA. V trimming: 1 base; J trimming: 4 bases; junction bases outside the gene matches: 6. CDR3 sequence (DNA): TGTGCCAGCAGCTTAGTCCCGGGACAGATCTATGGCTACACCTTC. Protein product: CASSLVPGQIYGYTF. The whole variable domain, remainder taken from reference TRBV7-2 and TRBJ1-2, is GAGVSQSPSNKVTEKGKDVELRCDPISGHTALYWYRQSLGQGLEFLIYFQGNSAPDKSGLPSDRFSAERTGGSVSTLTIQRTQQEDSAVYLCASSLVPGQIYGYTFGSGTRLTVV.

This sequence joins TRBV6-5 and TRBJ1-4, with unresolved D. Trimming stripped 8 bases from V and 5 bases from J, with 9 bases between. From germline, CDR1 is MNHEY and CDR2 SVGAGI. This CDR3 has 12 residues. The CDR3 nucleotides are TGTGCCAGCCTAACAGCAAATGAAAAACTGTTTTTT. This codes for CASLTANEKLFF.

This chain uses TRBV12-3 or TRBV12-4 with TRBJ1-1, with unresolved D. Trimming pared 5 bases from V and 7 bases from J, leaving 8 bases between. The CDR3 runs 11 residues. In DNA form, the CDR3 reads TGTGCCAGCAGTCTCAGGAGTGAAGCTTTCTTT. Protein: CASSLRSEAFF.

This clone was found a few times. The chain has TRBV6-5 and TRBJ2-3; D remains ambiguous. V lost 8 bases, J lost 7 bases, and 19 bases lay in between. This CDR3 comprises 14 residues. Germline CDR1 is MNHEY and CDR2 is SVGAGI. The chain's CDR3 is CASRKSAGGYTQYF. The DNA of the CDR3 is TGTGCCAGCCGTAAGTCGGCAGGCGGATATACGCAGTATTTT.

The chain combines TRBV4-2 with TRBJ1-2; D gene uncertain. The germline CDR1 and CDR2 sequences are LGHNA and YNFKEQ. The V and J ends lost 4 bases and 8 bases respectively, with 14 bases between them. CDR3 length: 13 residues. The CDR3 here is CASSLTTARGYTF. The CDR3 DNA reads TGTGCCAGCAGCCTAACCACGGCCAGAGGCTACACCTTC.

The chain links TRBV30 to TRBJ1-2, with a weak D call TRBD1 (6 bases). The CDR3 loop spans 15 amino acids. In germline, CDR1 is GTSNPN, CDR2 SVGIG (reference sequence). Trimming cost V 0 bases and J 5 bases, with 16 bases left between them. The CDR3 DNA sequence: TGTGCCTGGAGTGTAAGGACGGACAGTCGGTATGGCTACACCTTC. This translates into CAWSVRTDSRYGYTF. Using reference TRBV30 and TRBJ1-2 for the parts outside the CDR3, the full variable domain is SQTIHQWPATLVQPVGSPLSLECTVEGTSNPNLYWYRQAAGRGLQLLFYSVGIGQISSEVPQNLSASRPQDRQFILSSKKLLLSDSGFYLCAWSVRTDSRYGYTFGSGTRLTVV.

The chain's CDR3 is CASRSTRTRGFGGELFF. Written as DNA, the CDR3 is TGTGCCAGCAGGTCGACTCGAACCAGGGGATTTGGCGGGGAGCTGTTTTTT. J is TRBJ2-2 and V is TRBV11-2; possible D gene TRBD1, 6 bases. The V end lost 6 bases, the J end lost 7 bases, and 24 bases lay between the germline ends. This CDR3 region has 17 residues. Germline V gene sequence: CDR1 SGHAT, CDR2 FQNNGV.

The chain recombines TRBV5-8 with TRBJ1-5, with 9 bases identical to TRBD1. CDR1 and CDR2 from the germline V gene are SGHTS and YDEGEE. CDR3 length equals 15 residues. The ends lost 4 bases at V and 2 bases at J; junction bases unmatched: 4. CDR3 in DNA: TGTGCCAGCAGCACCCGGGACAGGGGCAATCAGCCCCAGCATTTT. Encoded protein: CASSTRDRGNQPQHF.

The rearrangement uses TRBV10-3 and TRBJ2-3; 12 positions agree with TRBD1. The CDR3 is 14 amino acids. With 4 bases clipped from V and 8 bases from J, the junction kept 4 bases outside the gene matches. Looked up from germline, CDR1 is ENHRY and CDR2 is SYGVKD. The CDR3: CAISGDRGLGTQYF. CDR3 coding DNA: TGTGCCATCAGTGGGGACAGGGGGCTTGGTACGCAGTATTTT.

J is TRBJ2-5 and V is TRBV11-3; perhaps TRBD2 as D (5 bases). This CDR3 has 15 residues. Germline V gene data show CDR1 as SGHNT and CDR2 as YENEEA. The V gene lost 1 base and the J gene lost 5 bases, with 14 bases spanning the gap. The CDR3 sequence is CASSLAGGSGETQYF. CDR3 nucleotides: TGTGCCAGCAGCTTAGCCGGTGGGTCGGGGGAGACCCAGTACTTC.

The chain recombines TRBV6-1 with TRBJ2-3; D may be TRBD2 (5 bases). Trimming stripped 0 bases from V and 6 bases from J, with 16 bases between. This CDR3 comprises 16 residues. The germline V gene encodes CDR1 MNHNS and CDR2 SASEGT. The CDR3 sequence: CASSEALRPGSDTQYF. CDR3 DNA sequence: TGTGCCAGCAGTGAAGCCCTCCGGCCGGGGTCGGATACGCAGTATTTT.

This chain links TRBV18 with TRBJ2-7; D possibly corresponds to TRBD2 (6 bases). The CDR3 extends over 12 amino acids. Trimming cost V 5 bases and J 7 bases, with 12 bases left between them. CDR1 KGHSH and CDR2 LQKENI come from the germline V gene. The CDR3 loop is CASSSGAGEQYF. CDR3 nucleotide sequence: TGTGCCAGCTCATCGGGAGCCGGGGAGCAGTACTTC.

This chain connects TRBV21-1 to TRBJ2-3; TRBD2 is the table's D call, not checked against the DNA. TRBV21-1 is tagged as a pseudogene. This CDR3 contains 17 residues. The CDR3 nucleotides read TGTGCCTGCGTGCAAAGACTCACCTGGTCCACAACAGATACGCAGTATTTT. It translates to CACVQRLTWSTTDTQYF.